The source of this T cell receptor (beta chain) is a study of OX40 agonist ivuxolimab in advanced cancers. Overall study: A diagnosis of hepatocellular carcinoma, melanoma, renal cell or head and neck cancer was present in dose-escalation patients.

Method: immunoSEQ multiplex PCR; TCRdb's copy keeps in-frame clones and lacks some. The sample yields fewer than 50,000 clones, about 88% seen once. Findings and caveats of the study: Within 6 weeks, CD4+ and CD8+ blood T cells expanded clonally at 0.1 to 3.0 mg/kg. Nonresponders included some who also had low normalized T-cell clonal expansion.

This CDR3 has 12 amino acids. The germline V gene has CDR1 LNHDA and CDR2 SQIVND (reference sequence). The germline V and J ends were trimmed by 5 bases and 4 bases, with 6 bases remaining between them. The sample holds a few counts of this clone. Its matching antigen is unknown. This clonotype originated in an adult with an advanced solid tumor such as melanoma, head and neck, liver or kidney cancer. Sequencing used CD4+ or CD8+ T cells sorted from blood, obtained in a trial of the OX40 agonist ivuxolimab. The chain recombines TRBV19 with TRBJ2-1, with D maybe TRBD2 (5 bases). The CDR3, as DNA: TGTGCCAGTAGTCGGGGATACAATGAGCAGTTCTTC. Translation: CASSRGYNEQFF.